A selection of T cell receptor beta chains follows, all from one sample in a study of control samples from healthy donors and cancer patients. Using immunoSEQ multiplex PCR, the repertoire was profiled, and TCRdb retains in-frame clones only, with some absent. The sample has 70,000 to 80,000 clones, about 89% seen once. Material: PBMCs. All receptors derive from a woman between 50 and 59 years old with colorectal cancer. Both conserved end residues are part of each CDR3. A D gene is named only where the DNA matches it firmly. Expanded clones are given a class, and other clones once, few, many or no size at all.

v_gene,d_gene,abundance,j_gene,CDR3nt,CDR3aa
TRBV18,.,.,TRBJ2-1,TGTGCCAGCTCACCGTCAGGGGGGAATGAGCAGTTCTTC,CASSPSGGNEQFF
TRBV19,.,.,TRBJ1-5,TGTGCCAGTAGTATAAAGGATTATAGCAATCAGCCCCAGCATTTT,CASSIKDYSNQPQHF
TRBV6-5,TRBD1,few,TRBJ1-5,TGTGCCAGCAGCCGGGACAGATACCCGGGTCAGCCCCAGCATTTT,CASSRDRYPGQPQHF
TRBV6-5,.,.,TRBJ1-1,TGTGCCAGCAGTTACGGCGGGGCGGGGGGGAACACTGAAGCTTTCTTT,CASSYGGAGGNTEAFF
TRBV19,.,.,TRBJ1-2,TGTGCCAGTCTGGGGAAGGGCAGAGGATTCTATGGCTACACCTTC,CASLGKGRGFYGYTF
TRBV28,.,.,TRBJ2-6,TGTGCCAGCAGATCAAGGGGGGGCCTGACTTTC,CASRSRGGLTF
TRBV5-1,TRBD1,few,TRBJ2-2,TGCGCCAGCAGCCTCACAGGGGGCACCGGGGAGCTGTTTTTT,CASSLTGGTGELFF
TRBV6-2/TRBV6-3,.,.,TRBJ2-3,TGTGCCAGCAGTTACCGGTGGCAGGGAACAGATACGCAGTATTTT,CASSYRWQGTDTQYF
TRBV5-1,.,.,TRBJ2-5,TGCGCCAGCAGCTTGGGGGGACTTTCCCAAGAGACCCAGTACTTC,CASSLGGLSQETQYF
TRBV6-6,.,few,TRBJ1-3,TGTGCCAGCAGTCCCGAGAGAGGACAGACGTCTGGAAACACCATATATTTT,CASSPERGQTSGNTIYF
TRBV6-5,.,.,TRBJ1-2,TGTGCCACCTCAGAGGGTAGAGGCTACACCTTC,CATSEGRGYTF
TRBV7-2,.,once,TRBJ1-3,TGTGCCAGCAGTATCGACAGTCTCTCTGGAAACACCATATATTTT,CASSIDSLSGNTIYF
TRBV7-2,TRBD1,.,TRBJ1-4,TGTGCCAGCAGTCGGGACAGGGAGGGAGAAAAACTGTTTTTT,CASSRDREGEKLFF
TRBV6-1,TRBD1,.,TRBJ2-2,TGTGCCAGCAGTGACGACAGGGGGCGCGGCGGGGAGCTGTTTTTT,CASSDDRGRGGELFF
TRBV10-3,.,.,TRBJ1-2,TGTGCCATAGCAGACAGAGACTATGGCTACACCTTC,CAIADRDYGYTF
TRBV7-2,TRBD1,.,TRBJ2-3,TGTGCCAGCAGCTTAGACGTTGCGGGGGACAGGGAAGATACGCAGTATTTT,CASSLDVAGDREDTQYF
TRBV5-1,TRBD2,.,TRBJ2-5,TGCGCCAGCAGCTTGTTTCTAGCGGGGGAGACCCAGTACTTC,CASSLFLAGETQYF
TRBV10-3,.,.,TRBJ2-1,TGTGCCATCAGTGGGTCTGGGACAAAGGAATACAATGAGCAGTTCTTC,CAISGSGTKEYNEQFF
TRBV21-1,.,.,TRBJ1-3,TGTGCCAGCAGCAAAGATTTACGCACCATATATTTT,CASSKDLRTIYF
TRBV4-1,.,.,TRBJ2-1,TGCGCCAGCAGCCAATCCTACAATGAGCAGTTCTTC,CASSQSYNEQFF
TRBV6-2/TRBV6-3,.,.,TRBJ2-2,TGTGCCAGCAGTTACTGGGGCTTTGACACCGGGGAGCTGTTTTTT,CASSYWGFDTGELFF
TRBV19,.,.,TRBJ2-1,TGTGCCAGTAGTCTCCGGGACACCCAGCAAGTGGGCTACTACAATGAGCAGTTCTTC,CASSLRDTQQVGYYNEQFF
TRBV19,.,.,TRBJ1-4,TGTGCCAGTAGTGACCAGGGTGTGGGTAATGAAAAACTGTTTTTT,CASSDQGVGNEKLFF
TRBV9,TRBD2,once,TRBJ2-1,TGTGCCAGCAGCCATGGGGAGGGGTCCTACAATGAGCAGTTCTTC,CASSHGEGSYNEQFF
TRBV7-2,.,few,TRBJ1-1,TGTGCCAGCAGCTTAGACAGCGGGGATACTGAAGCTTTCTTT,CASSLDSGDTEAFF
TRBV4-3,TRBD1,.,TRBJ1-1,TGCGCCAGCAGCCAAGACACACAGGGGGCGCACACTGAAGCTTTCTTT,CASSQDTQGAHTEAFF
TRBV15,.,.,TRBJ1-5,TGTGCCACCAGCAGAGATGGCGATCAGCCCCAGCATTTT,CATSRDGDQPQHF
TRBV30,.,.,TRBJ1-6,TGTGCCTGGAGTGTTCAGGGGACCCTCCACTTT,CAWSVQGTLHF
TRBV19,.,.,TRBJ1-3,TGTGCCAGTAGTATTGCGGCTGCTGGAAACACCATATATTTT,CASSIAAAGNTIYF
TRBV7-3,.,.,TRBJ2-6,TGTGCCAGCAGCTTAATGGGTTCTGGGGCCAACGTCCTGACTTTC,CASSLMGSGANVLTF
TRBV19,TRBD2,once,TRBJ2-6,TGTGCCAGTGGGTCAGCGGGGGGTCTCTCTGGGGCCAACGTCCTGACTTTC,CASGSAGGLSGANVLTF
TRBV9,.,.,TRBJ1-4,TGTGCCAGCACCTCGGGTGAAAAACTGTTTTTT,CASTSGEKLFF
TRBV7-8,.,.,TRBJ1-1,TGTGCCAGCAGCTTAGAATTGGGTTTGGGCCATGAAGCTTTCTTT,CASSLELGLGHEAFF
TRBV25-1,.,.,TRBJ2-2,TGTGCCAGCAGTGAGCCCCGAGCGAACACCGGGGAGCTGTTTTTT,CASSEPRANTGELFF
TRBV3-1/TRBV3-2,.,.,TRBJ2-1,TGTGCCAGCAGCCAAGATATTGGGCTACCCGGGGATGAGCAGTTCTTC,CASSQDIGLPGDEQFF
TRBV4-1,.,.,TRBJ1-2,TGCGCCAGCAGCCAAGATCACGGGCCAGGGAATGGCTACACCTTC,CASSQDHGPGNGYTF
TRBV4-3,.,.,TRBJ2-6,TGCGCCAGCAAGAAGGAACTGTTTGCTGGGGCCAACGTCCTGACTTTC,CASKKELFAGANVLTF